The rows below give T cell receptor beta chains drawn from one sample of a study of blood T cell repertoires in COVID-19. The assay was immunoSEQ multiplex PCR, and TCRdb's table has in-frame clones only and misses some. The sample includes some 150,000 clones, roughly 86% of them seen just once. The sequenced sample was peripheral blood. These receptors were collected from a man between 65 and 79 years old with acute or convalescent COVID-19. Each CDR3 is given with its conserved first and last residue. The D gene is left open where the match is weak. Clone sizes are given selectively: once, few, many, or a class where the clone is expanded.

v_gene: TRBV20-1
j_gene: TRBJ2-1
abundance: .
d_gene: .
CDR3nt: TGCAGCGCGAAAAGGGGGAATGAGCAGTTCTTC
CDR3aa: CSAKRGNEQFF

v_gene: TRBV6-5
j_gene: TRBJ1-2
abundance: .
d_gene: .
CDR3nt: TGTGCCAGCGGACGACAGTATGGCTACACCTTC
CDR3aa: CASGRQYGYTF

v_gene: TRBV18
j_gene: TRBJ1-6
abundance: .
d_gene: TRBD1
CDR3nt: TGTGCCAGCTCACCAGCGTCAGGGGGCGACGATTCACCCCTCCACTTT
CDR3aa: CASSPASGGDDSPLHF

v_gene: TRBV27
j_gene: TRBJ2-4
abundance: few
d_gene: .
CDR3nt: TGTGCCAGCAGTTCGGTCTTAGCCAAAAACATTCAGTACTTC
CDR3aa: CASSSVLAKNIQYF

v_gene: TRBV19
j_gene: TRBJ2-7
abundance: .
d_gene: TRBD2
CDR3nt: TGTGCCAGTAGTATTGGGACTAGCGGGACCTACGAGCAGTACTTC
CDR3aa: CASSIGTSGTYEQYF

v_gene: TRBV7-8
j_gene: TRBJ2-7
abundance: .
d_gene: .
CDR3nt: TGTGCCAGCAGCGCCTTTGGGAGGAGCTACGAGCAGTACTTC
CDR3aa: CASSAFGRSYEQYF

v_gene: TRBV9
j_gene: TRBJ2-2
abundance: .
d_gene: .
CDR3nt: TGTGCCAGCAGCGGCAGGGTTAACACCGGGGAGCTGTTTTTT
CDR3aa: CASSGRVNTGELFF

v_gene: TRBV5-5
j_gene: TRBJ2-3
abundance: .
d_gene: .
CDR3nt: TGTGCCAGCAGCTACTCCAAGGATACGCAGTATTTT
CDR3aa: CASSYSKDTQYF

v_gene: TRBV6-5
j_gene: TRBJ1-1
abundance: .
d_gene: .
CDR3nt: TGTGCCAGCAGTTATGCTCGGGGGGCTGAAGCTTTCTTT
CDR3aa: CASSYARGAEAFF

v_gene: TRBV13
j_gene: TRBJ2-3
abundance: .
d_gene: TRBD1
CDR3nt: TGTGCCAGCAGCTCCCGGACAGGGGGTGGGGATACGCAGTATTTT
CDR3aa: CASSSRTGGGDTQYF

v_gene: TRBV7-3
j_gene: TRBJ1-2
abundance: .
d_gene: .
CDR3nt: TGTGCCAGCAGCTTAAATGCAGGGGATGGCTACACCTTC
CDR3aa: CASSLNAGDGYTF

v_gene: TRBV7-9
j_gene: TRBJ2-1
abundance: .
d_gene: .
CDR3nt: TGTGCCAGCAGCGCTCCTCTAGACAATGAGCAGTTCTTC
CDR3aa: CASSAPLDNEQFF

v_gene: TRBV11-2
j_gene: TRBJ1-6
abundance: .
d_gene: TRBD1
CDR3nt: TGTGCCAGCAGCGCTCGACAGGGTTTAAATTCACCCCTCCACTTT
CDR3aa: CASSARQGLNSPLHF

v_gene: TRBV5-1
j_gene: TRBJ2-5
abundance: .
d_gene: TRBD2
CDR3nt: TGCGCCAGCAGCATACCCGGGACTAGCTGGGAGACCCAGTACTTC
CDR3aa: CASSIPGTSWETQYF

v_gene: TRBV9
j_gene: TRBJ2-1
abundance: .
d_gene: .
CDR3nt: TGTGCCAGCAGTCGCAAGGCGGGGTTCAATGAGCAGTTCTTC
CDR3aa: CASSRKAGFNEQFF

v_gene: TRBV7-8
j_gene: TRBJ1-5
abundance: .
d_gene: .
CDR3nt: TGTGCCAGCAGCACGTACACACGTCAGGCCCAGCATTTT
CDR3aa: CASSTYTRQAQHF

v_gene: TRBV5-1
j_gene: TRBJ2-3
abundance: .
d_gene: TRBD1
CDR3nt: TGCGCCAGCAGCTTAGAAGGGACAGGGGATACGCAGTATTTT
CDR3aa: CASSLEGTGDTQYF

v_gene: TRBV4-2
j_gene: TRBJ2-1
abundance: once
d_gene: .
CDR3nt: TGTGCCAGCAGCCAAGATATGGAGGGCGAGAACCTTTACAATGAGCAGTTCTTC
CDR3aa: CASSQDMEGENLYNEQFF

v_gene: TRBV7-3
j_gene: TRBJ1-2
abundance: .
d_gene: TRBD1
CDR3nt: TGTGCCAGCAGCCCGGGACAGAGCTATGGCTACACCTTC
CDR3aa: CASSPGQSYGYTF